One and the same sample provided the 2 T cell receptor beta chains below, sequenced in a study of cytomegalovirus exposure and HLA in healthy donors (TCRdb year 2017). Receptor amplification or capture employed the immunoSEQ multiplex PCR assay. A mixture of 60 forward primers for TCR Vbeta segments and 13 reverse primers for TCR Jbeta segments was used in the multiplex PCR. TCRdb re-hosts the immuneACCESS table, in-frame sequences only. Its copies lack some clones; in the studies checked, an unresolved V gene accounts for under half of them, and the cause for the rest is not known. Within this sample are some 200,000 clones, with around 62% of them counted one time only. The ten largest make up less than 3% of the sample. The sample was PBMCs. Receptors originate from a man between 40 and 49 years old in good health and CMV-seronegative.

V is TRBV29-1 and J is TRBJ1-5, with 8 bases aligning to TRBD1. The V and J ends lost 5 bases and 3 bases, in that order; junction bases with no gene match: 6. Germline-derived CDR1 and CDR2 are SQVTM and ANQGSEA. The length of the CDR3 is 14 residues. The CDR3 sequence is CSVRGTGLNQPQHF. CDR3 in DNA: TGCAGCGTTAGAGGGACAGGCCTCAATCAGCCCCAGCATTTT.

The CDR3 DNA sequence: TGTGCCAGCAGCCTGGGGTGGGCAGCGGGGGACAATGAGCAGTTCTTC. Its protein product is CASSLGWAAGDNEQFF. V is TRBV7-2 and J is TRBJ2-1; the match to TRBD2 covers 8 bases. The CDR3 extends over 16 amino acids. Germline lookup yields CDR1 SGHTA and CDR2 FQGNSA. Trimming at V came to 5 bases and at J to 5 bases, leaving 11 bases not matched to a gene. Looking up the rest from reference TRBV7-2 and TRBJ2-1 gives the full variable domain: GAGVSQSPSNKVTEKGKDVELRCDPISGHTALYWYRQSLGQGLEFLIYFQGNSAPDKSGLPSDRFSAERTGGSVSTLTIQRTQQEDSAVYLCASSLGWAAGDNEQFFGPGTRLTVL.